A single sample is the source of the 24 T cell receptor beta chains below, sequenced in a study of control samples from healthy donors and cancer patients. TCRdb's table, derived via immunoSEQ multiplex PCR, lists solely in-frame clones and lacks some. This sample has 55,000 to 85,000 clones; 89% occur once, and the top ten carry around 19%. The sample was PBMCs. These receptors originate from a man aged 55-75 years with lung cancer.

The rearrangement joins TRBV6-6 to TRBJ1-2; D gene unclear. The germline V and J ends were trimmed by 6 bases and 2 bases, with 13 bases remaining between them. There are 14 residues in the CDR3. Germline loops: CDR1 MNHNY, CDR2 SVGAGI (reference sequence). CDR3 sequence reads: CASSLFSKNYGYTF. CDR3 in DNA: TGTGCCAGCAGCCTCTTTTCAAAGAACTATGGCTACACCTTC.

The chain joins TRBV2 to TRBJ1-2, with 9 bases that match TRBD1. The CDR3 has 12 amino acids. V lost 5 bases to trimming and J lost 7 bases; unmatched junction nucleotides: 2. CDR1 is SNHLY and CDR2 is FYNNEI in the germline V gene. CDR3 DNA sequence: TGTGCCAGCAGTCCGGACAGGGGTGGCTACACCTTC. The encoded protein is CASSPDRGGYTF.

This chain joins TRBV18 and TRBJ1-5; D may be TRBD1 (6 bases). CDR1 is KGHSH and CDR2 is LQKENI in the germline V gene. Trimming pared 8 bases from V and 5 bases from J, leaving 22 bases between. This CDR3 spans 16 amino acids. As DNA, the CDR3 is TGTGCCAGCCCACTTACTCCGGACAGTGCTGATCAGCCCCAGCATTTT. It yields the protein CASPLTPDSADQPQHF.

In its sample, this clone was seen a few times. The chain carries TRBV5-5 and TRBJ1-5, with a weak D call TRBD1 (5 bases). V dropped 0 bases and J dropped 8 bases, with 15 bases sitting between them. The CDR3 has 15 amino acids. The germline CDR1 and CDR2 sequences are SGHKS and YYEKEE (reference sequence). The CDR3 nucleotides read TGTGCCAGCAGCTTGGAGGCAGGGAGGATGGAGCCCCAGCATTTT. Translation: CASSLEAGRMEPQHF.

The rearrangement uses TRBV5-5 and TRBJ1-6; 7 bases fit TRBD1. Germline loops: CDR1 SGHKS, CDR2 YYEKEE (reference sequence). Trimming removed 6 bases from V and 3 bases from J; junction bases left unmatched: 6. This CDR3 has 15 amino acids. The CDR3 DNA is TGTGCCAGCACCCTTGGGACAGACTATAATTCACCCCTCCACTTT. The encoded protein is CASTLGTDYNSPLHF.

The J gene is TRBJ2-7, the V gene TRBV18; D is unresolved. Germline V gene sequence: CDR1 KGHSH, CDR2 LQKENI. The CDR3 has 14 amino acids. V lost 0 bases to trimming and J lost 1 base, with 7 bases between them. The CDR3 protein is CASSPPARSYEQYF. CDR3 bases: TGTGCCAGCTCACCACCCGCCAGGTCCTACGAGCAGTACTTC. Using reference TRBV18 and TRBJ2-7 for the parts outside the CDR3, the full variable domain is NAGVMQNPRHLVRRRGQEARLRCSPMKGHSHVYWYRQLPEEGLKFMVYLQKENIIDESGMPKERFSAEFPKEGPSILRIQQVVRGDSAAYFCASSPPARSYEQYFGPGTRLTVT.

The chain links TRBV12-3 or TRBV12-4 to TRBJ1-6; 7 bases fit TRBD1. The ends lost 6 bases at V and 9 bases at J; junction bases unmatched: 5. CDR3 length: 13 amino acids. CDR3 nucleotides: TGTGCCAGCAGCAGACAGGGAAGTTCACCCCTCCACTTT. Residues: CASSRQGSSPLHF.

The chain joins TRBV6-6 to TRBJ1-6; no clear D. This CDR3 has 13 amino acids. V lost 0 bases to trimming and J lost 10 bases, with 7 bases between them. Looked up from germline, CDR1 is MNHNY and CDR2 is SVGAGI (reference sequence). In DNA, the CDR3 is TGTGCCAGCAGTTACTCGAACGGCTCACCCCTCCACTTT. It codes for CASSYSNGSPLHF.

The CDR3 DNA follows: TGTGCCAGCAGTCGCGGGACCGCGAACACTGAAGCTTTCTTT. It is translated as CASSRGTANTEAFF. This sequence joins TRBV6-5 and TRBJ1-1; tentatively, D is TRBD1 (5 bases). From germline, CDR1 is MNHEY and CDR2 SVGAGI. The CDR3 covers 14 residues. The V gene lost 5 bases and the J gene lost 1 base, with 11 bases spanning the gap.

The V gene is TRBV5-4, the J gene TRBJ1-2; 8 nucleotides align to TRBD1. The length of the CDR3 is 13 residues. The V gene's germline CDR1 is SGHNT and CDR2 YYREEE (reference sequence). After removal of 3 bases from V and 3 bases from J, the junction contained 1 base not matched to a gene. CDR3 coding DNA: TGTGCCAGCAGCTCGGACAGGGACTATGGCTACACCTTC. Its protein product is CASSSDRDYGYTF.

The V gene is TRBV12-3 or TRBV12-4, the J gene TRBJ2-7; the D gene is possibly TRBD1 (5 bases). Trimming took off 5 bases at V and 7 bases at J, with 15 bases between the two ends. The CDR3 is made up of 13 amino acids. CDR3 DNA sequence: TGTGCCAGCAGTGCCGCACAGGTACGGGAGCAGTACGTC. Translation: CASSAAQVREQYV.

Comment on this clone: This sample includes further DNA sequences coding for the same CDR3. CDR3 region: CAWTKGLGSSYEQYF. Here the CDR3 DNA reads TGTGCCTGGACAAAGGGACTCGGCAGCTCCTACGAGCAGTACTTC. The V gene is TRBV30, the J gene TRBJ2-7, with D possibly TRBD2 on 6 matching bases. CDR3 length: 15 amino acids. The V end was cut by 4 bases, the J end by 0 bases, with 16 bases between. Germline lookup yields CDR1 GTSNPN and CDR2 SVGIG (reference sequence).

The V gene is TRBV30, the J gene TRBJ1-5; D is ambiguous. This CDR3 spans 12 amino acids. The V and J ends lost 2 bases and 0 bases respectively, with 2 bases between them. CDR1 is GTSNPN and CDR2 is SVGIG in the germline V gene (reference sequence). CDR3 in amino acids: CAWSTSNQPQHF. DNA of the CDR3: TGTGCCTGGAGTACTAGCAATCAGCCCCAGCATTTT.

V is TRBV10-1 and J is TRBJ1-1; D possibly corresponds to TRBD1 (6 bases). The length of the CDR3 is 16 residues. Looked up from germline, CDR1 is WNHNN and CDR2 is SYGVQD (reference sequence). Trimming removed 7 bases from V and 4 bases from J, with 22 bases in between. The CDR3 DNA reads TGCGCCAGCACAAGCCTAGACAGGTCCGGGATCACTGAAGCTTTCTTT. It encodes CASTSLDRSGITEAFF.

This chain uses TRBV7-2 with TRBJ2-7; D gene unclear. CDR3 length: 14 residues. V lost 7 bases, J lost 2 bases, and 15 bases lay in between. Germline V gene lookup returns CDR1 SGHTA and CDR2 FQGNSA. CDR3 residues: CASTLMAVAYEQYF. The CDR3 DNA follows: TGTGCCAGCACCCTTATGGCGGTGGCCTACGAGCAGTACTTC.

The J gene is TRBJ2-3, the V gene TRBV7-2; tentative D call: TRBD1 (6 bases). V was cut by 1 base and J by 0 bases, with 11 bases left in between. CDR3 size: 16 residues. Per the germline V gene, CDR1 is SGHTA and CDR2 is FQGNSA. The CDR3 loop is CASSLVGGGSTDTQYF. CDR3 bases: TGTGCCAGCAGCTTAGTGGGTGGGGGCAGCACAGATACGCAGTATTTT.

The chain employs TRBV9 and TRBJ2-2, with a tentative D call TRBD2 (6 bases). The CDR3 loop spans 14 amino acids. Germline values: CDR1 SGDLS, CDR2 YYNGEE. The V end lost 2 bases, the J end lost 5 bases, and 10 bases lay between the germline ends. CDR3 loop: CASSVWGETGELFF. The CDR3 bases are TGTGCCAGCAGCGTTTGGGGGGAAACCGGGGAGCTGTTTTTT. The full variable domain, its missing parts supplied by reference TRBV9 and TRBJ2-2, is DSGVTQTPKHLITATGQRVTLRCSPRSGDLSVYWYQQSLDQGLQFLIQYYNGEERAKGNILERFSAQQFPDLHSELNLSSLELGDSALYFCASSVWGETGELFFGEGSRLTVL.

The V gene is TRBV5-1, the J gene TRBJ2-3; D perhaps matches TRBD1 (6 bases). Trimming cost V 4 bases and J 7 bases, with 10 bases left between them. Germline values: CDR1 SGHRS, CDR2 YFSETQ. The CDR3 totals 12 residues. CDR3 sequence (DNA): TGCGCCAGCAGCACGGGACAAAATACGCAGTATTTT. Amino acid sequence: CASSTGQNTQYF.

The rearrangement joins TRBV5-1 to TRBJ1-2, with 9 bases identical to TRBD1. This CDR3 has 15 residues. V lost 3 bases to trimming and J lost 4 bases; unmatched junction nucleotides: 7. The germline gives CDR1 SGHRS, CDR2 YFSETQ. CDR3 sequence: CASSSGTGSFYGYTF. The CDR3 DNA reads as TGCGCCAGCAGCTCTGGGACAGGGAGCTTCTATGGCTACACCTTC. Full variable domain (remainder filled in from reference TRBV5-1 and TRBJ1-2): KAGVTQTPRYLIKTRGQQVTLSCSPISGHRSVSWYQQTPGQGLQFLFEYFSETQRNKGNFPGRFSGRQFSNSRSEMNVSTLELGDSALYLCASSSGTGSFYGYTFGSGTRLTVV.

The rearrangement joins TRBV5-1 to TRBJ2-3; D is perhaps TRBD1 (5 bases). The germline V gene has CDR1 SGHRS and CDR2 YFSETQ. Trimming cost V 4 bases and J 5 bases, with 8 bases left between them. The CDR3 has 12 residues. The DNA of the CDR3 is TGCGCCAGCAGCCAGGGTAAAGATACGCAGTATTTT. It translates to CASSQGKDTQYF.

This clone was detected once. Other nucleotide sequences in the sample specify the same CDR3. The chain recombines TRBV18 with TRBJ2-3, with 7 nucleotides matching TRBD2. Germline V lookup: CDR1 KGHSH, CDR2 LQKENI. V shed 3 bases and J 1 base; nucleotides not matched to a gene: 1. The CDR3 is 14 residues long. CDR3 DNA: TGTGCCAGCTCACCGGGGGGGGGCACAGATACGCAGTATTTT. Its translation: CASSPGGGTDTQYF.

The rearrangement joins TRBV18 to TRBJ1-6; TRBD1 matches 7 bases. From germline, CDR1 is KGHSH and CDR2 LQKENI. CDR3 length: 14 amino acids. J lost 3 bases, V lost 6 bases, and 2 bases had no gene match. CDR3 in DNA: TGTGCCAGCTCTCGGGACAGCTATAATTCACCCCTCCACTTT. Its translation: CASSRDSYNSPLHF. Using reference TRBV18 and TRBJ1-6 for the parts outside the CDR3, the full variable domain is NAGVMQNPRHLVRRRGQEARLRCSPMKGHSHVYWYRQLPEEGLKFMVYLQKENIIDESGMPKERFSAEFPKEGPSILRIQQVVRGDSAAYFCASSRDSYNSPLHFGNGTRLTVT.

The rearrangement uses TRBV4-2 and TRBJ1-2; 8 bases agree with TRBD1. Germline CDR1 and CDR2: LGHNA and YNFKEQ. Trimming at V came to 0 bases and at J to 8 bases, leaving 11 bases not matched to a gene. The CDR3 totals 16 residues. CDR3 region: CASSQDLGQGAGGYTF. CDR3 in DNA: TGTGCCAGCAGCCAAGATCTGGGGCAGGGGGCAGGGGGCTACACCTTC.

Written as DNA, the CDR3 is TGTGCCAGCAGCCCCCGACAGAGTTATCAGCCCCAGCATTTT. Protein sequence: CASSPRQSYQPQHF. The chain links TRBV7-3 to TRBJ1-5; D may be TRBD1 (5 bases). Per the germline V gene, CDR1 is SGHTA and CDR2 is FQGTGA. The CDR3 is made up of 14 amino acids. V shed 5 bases and J shed 5 bases, with 13 bases lying between them.